This entry is about one T cell receptor beta chain. Its antigen remains unknown. This entry belongs to a study of T cells in localized non-small cell lung cancer. General study results and limits: Heterogeneity remains possible, as sequencing covered one tumor region only. There were a median about 53 of the top 100 tumor clones appearing in adjacent lung. Uninvolved nearby lung showed the greatest T cell clonality, exceeding that found in tumor. Among blood samples, higher T cell density accompanied longer overall survival.

Assay: immunoSEQ multiplex PCR; the TCRdb copy retains only in-frame clones and omits some. The table records several thousand clones, roughly 87% of them present only once. V lost 2 bases and J lost 2, with 9 bases in between. Germline V gene data show CDR1 as MNHEY and CDR2 as SVGAGI. The CDR3 spans 14 residues. The receptor's source is a male donor at least 60 years old with stage I lung adenocarcinoma. This specimen consisted of peripheral blood, obtained before any cancer treatment. The gene calls are TRBV6-5 and TRBJ1-1; perhaps TRBD1 as D (6 bases). The CDR3 nucleotides are TGTGCCAGCAGTTACGTACAGGGAAACACTGAAGCTTTCTTT. It codes for CASSYVQGNTEAFF.